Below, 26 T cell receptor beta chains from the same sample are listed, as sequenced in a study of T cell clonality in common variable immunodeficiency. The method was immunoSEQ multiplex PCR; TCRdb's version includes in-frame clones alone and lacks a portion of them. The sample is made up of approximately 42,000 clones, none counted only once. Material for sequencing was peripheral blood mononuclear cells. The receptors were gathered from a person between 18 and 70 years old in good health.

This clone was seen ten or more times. CDR3 DNA, as far as it was read: TGTGCCAGCTCACCGGCGGAGGGGGAA. Translating gives CASSPAEGE. The entire CDR3 protein is CASSPAEGELFF. The rearrangement joins TRBV18 to TRBJ1-4; perhaps TRBD1 as D (6 bases). The read comes to an end 3 residues before the CDR3 does, leaving the germline J gene to fill in the end. Germline CDR1 KGHSH, CDR2 LQKENI. CDR3 length equals 12 residues. Supplemented by reference TRBV18 and TRBJ1-4, the full variable domain reads NAGVMQNPRHLVRRRGQEARLRCSPMKGHSHVYWYRQLPEEGLKFMVYLQKENIIDESGMPKERFSAEFPKEGPSILRIQQVVRGDSAAYFCASSPAEGELFFGSGTQLSVL.

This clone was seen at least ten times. The DNA read from the CDR3 is TGTGCCAGCAGCTTGTCCAGCGGGGGGTACAATGAG. Protein product: CASSLSSGGYNE. The CDR3, in full, reads CASSLSSGGYNEQFF. The chain has TRBV5-5 and TRBJ2-1; TRBD2 matches at 9 bases. The read halts 3 residues ahead of the CDR3 end, with the missing end drawn from the germline J gene. The CDR3 has 15 amino acids. Germline CDR1 SGHKS, CDR2 YYEKEE (reference sequence). Losses at the gene ends were 1 base for V and 4 bases for J; bases not matched to a gene: 3. Drawing the rest from reference TRBV5-5 and TRBJ2-1, the complete variable domain is DAGVTQSPTHLIKTRGQQVTLRCSPISGHKSVSWYQQVLGQGPQFIFQYYEKEERGRGNFPDRFSARQFPNYSSELNVNALLLGDSALYLCASSLSSGGYNEQFFGPGTRLTVL.

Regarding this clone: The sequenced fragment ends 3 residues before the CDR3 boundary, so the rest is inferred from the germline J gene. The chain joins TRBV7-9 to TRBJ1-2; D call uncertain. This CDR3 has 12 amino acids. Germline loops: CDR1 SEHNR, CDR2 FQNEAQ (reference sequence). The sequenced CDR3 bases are TGTGCCAGCAGCTTAGCGGCAGATACC. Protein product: CASSLAADT. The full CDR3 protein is CASSLAADTYTF. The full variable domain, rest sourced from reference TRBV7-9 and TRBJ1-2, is DTGVSQNPRHKITKRGQNVTFRCDPISEHNRLYWYRQTLGQGPEFLTYFQNEAQLEKSRLLSDRFSAERPKGSFSTLEIQRTEQGDSAMYLCASSLAADTYTFGSGTRLTVV.

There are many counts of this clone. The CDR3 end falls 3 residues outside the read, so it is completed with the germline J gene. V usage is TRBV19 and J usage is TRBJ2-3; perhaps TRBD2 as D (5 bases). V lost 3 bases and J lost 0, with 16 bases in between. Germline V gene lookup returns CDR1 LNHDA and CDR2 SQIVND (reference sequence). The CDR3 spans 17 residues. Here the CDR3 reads CASSIGLFGGSTDTQYF. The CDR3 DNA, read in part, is TGTGCCAGTAGTATCGGTTTGTTTGGCGGGAGCACAGATACG. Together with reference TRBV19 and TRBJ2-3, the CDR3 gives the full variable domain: DGGITQSPKYLFRKEGQNVTLSCEQNLNHDAMYWYRQDPGQGLRLIYYSQIVNDFQKGDIAEGYSVSREKKESFPLTVTSAQKNPTAFYLCASSIGLFGGSTDTQYFGPGTRLTVL.

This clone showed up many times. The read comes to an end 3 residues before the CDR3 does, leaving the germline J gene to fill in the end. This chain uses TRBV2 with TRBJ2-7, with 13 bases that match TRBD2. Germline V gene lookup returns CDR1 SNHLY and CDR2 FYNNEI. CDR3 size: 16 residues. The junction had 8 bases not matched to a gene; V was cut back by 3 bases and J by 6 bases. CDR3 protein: CASSEGRLAGGGEQYF. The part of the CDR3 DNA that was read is TGTGCCAGCAGTGAGGGGAGACTAGCGGGAGGAGGCGAG.

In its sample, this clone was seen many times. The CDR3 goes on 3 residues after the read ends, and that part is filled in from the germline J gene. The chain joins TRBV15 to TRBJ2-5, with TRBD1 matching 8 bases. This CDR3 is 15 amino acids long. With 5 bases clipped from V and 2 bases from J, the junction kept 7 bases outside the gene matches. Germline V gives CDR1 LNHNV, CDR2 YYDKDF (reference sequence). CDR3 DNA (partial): TGTGCCACCAGCCCACGTAACAGGGGGCAAGAGACC. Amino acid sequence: CATSPRNRGQET. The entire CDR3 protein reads CATSPRNRGQETQYF.

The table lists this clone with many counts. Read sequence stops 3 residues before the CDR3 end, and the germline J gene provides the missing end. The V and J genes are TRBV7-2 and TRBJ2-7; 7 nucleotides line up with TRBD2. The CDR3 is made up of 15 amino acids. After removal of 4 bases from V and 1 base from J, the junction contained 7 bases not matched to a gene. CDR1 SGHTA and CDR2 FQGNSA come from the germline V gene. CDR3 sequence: CASSSLGGSSYEQYF. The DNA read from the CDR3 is TGTGCCAGCAGCTCCCTGGGGGGGAGTTCCTACGAG. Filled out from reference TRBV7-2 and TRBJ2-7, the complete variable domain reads GAGVSQSPSNKVTEKGKDVELRCDPISGHTALYWYRQSLGQGLEFLIYFQGNSAPDKSGLPSDRFSAERTGGSVSTLTIQRTQQEDSAVYLCASSSLGGSSYEQYFGPGTRLTVT.

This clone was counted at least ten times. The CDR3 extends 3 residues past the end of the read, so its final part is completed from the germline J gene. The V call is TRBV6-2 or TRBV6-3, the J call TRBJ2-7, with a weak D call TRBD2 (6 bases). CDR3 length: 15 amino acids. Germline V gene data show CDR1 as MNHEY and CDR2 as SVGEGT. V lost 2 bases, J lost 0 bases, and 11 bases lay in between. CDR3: CASSYEGLSSYEQYF. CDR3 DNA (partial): TGTGCCAGCAGTTACGAAGGACTAAGCTCCTACGAG.

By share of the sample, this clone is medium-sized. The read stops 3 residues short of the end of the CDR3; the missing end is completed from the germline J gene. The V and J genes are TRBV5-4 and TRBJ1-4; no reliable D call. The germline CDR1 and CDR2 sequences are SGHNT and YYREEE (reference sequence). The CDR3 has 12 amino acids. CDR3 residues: CASSFDDRVLFF. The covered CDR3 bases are TGTGCCAGCAGCTTCGACGATCGGGTA.

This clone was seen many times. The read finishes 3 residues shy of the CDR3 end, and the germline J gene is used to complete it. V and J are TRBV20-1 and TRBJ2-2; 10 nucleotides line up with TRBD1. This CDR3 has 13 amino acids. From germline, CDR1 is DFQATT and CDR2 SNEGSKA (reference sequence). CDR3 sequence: CSASRTGGEKLFF. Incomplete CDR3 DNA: TGCAGTGCTTCCCGGACAGGGGGGGAAAAG.

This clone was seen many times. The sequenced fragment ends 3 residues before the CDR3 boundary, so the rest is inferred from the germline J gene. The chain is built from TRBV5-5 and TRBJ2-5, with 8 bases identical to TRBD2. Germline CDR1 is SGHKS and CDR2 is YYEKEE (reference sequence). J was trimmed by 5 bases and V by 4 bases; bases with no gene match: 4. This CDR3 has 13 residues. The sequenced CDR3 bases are TGTGCCAGCAGCCGCGGGGGGTTGGAGACC. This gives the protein CASSRGGLET. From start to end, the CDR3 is CASSRGGLETQYF. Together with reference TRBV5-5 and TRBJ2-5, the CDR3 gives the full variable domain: DAGVTQSPTHLIKTRGQQVTLRCSPISGHKSVSWYQQVLGQGPQFIFQYYEKEERGRGNFPDRFSARQFPNYSSELNVNALLLGDSALYLCASSRGGLETQYFGPGTRLLVL.

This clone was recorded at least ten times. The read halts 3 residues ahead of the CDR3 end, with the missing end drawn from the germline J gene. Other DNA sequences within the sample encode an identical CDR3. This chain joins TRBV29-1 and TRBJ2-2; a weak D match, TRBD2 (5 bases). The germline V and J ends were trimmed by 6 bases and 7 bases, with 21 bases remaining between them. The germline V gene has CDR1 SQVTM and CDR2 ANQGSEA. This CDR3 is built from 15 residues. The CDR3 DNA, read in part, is TGCAGCGTATCCGTCTTAGGACTTTTCGGCGGGGAG. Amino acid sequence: CSVSVLGLFGGE. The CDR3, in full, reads CSVSVLGLFGGELFF.

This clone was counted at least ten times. The CDR3 reads CASSHTGTWSDTQYF. The sequenced CDR3 bases are TGTGCCAGCAGTCACACCGGGACTTGGTCAGATACG. The chain combines TRBV5-4 with TRBJ2-3, with D possibly matching TRBD2 (6 bases). From the germline J gene comes the end of the CDR3, since the read stops 3 residues before it. The V gene lost 5 bases and the J gene lost 4 bases, with 17 bases spanning the gap. CDR3 length equals 15 residues. From germline, CDR1 is SGHNT and CDR2 YYREEE (reference sequence).

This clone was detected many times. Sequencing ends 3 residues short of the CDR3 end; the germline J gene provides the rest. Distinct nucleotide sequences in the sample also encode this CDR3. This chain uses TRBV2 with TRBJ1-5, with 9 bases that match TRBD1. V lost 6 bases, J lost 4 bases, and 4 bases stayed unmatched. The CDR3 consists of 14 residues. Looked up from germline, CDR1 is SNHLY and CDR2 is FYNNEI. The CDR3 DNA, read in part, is TGTGCCAGCAGGGAGGACAGGGGAAATCAGCCC. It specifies CASREDRGNQP. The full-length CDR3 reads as CASREDRGNQPQHF.

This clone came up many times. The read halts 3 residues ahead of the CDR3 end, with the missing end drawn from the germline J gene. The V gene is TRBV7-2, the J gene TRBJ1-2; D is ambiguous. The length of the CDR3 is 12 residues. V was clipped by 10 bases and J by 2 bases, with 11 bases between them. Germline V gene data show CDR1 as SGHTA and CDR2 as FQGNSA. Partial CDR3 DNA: TGTGCCACCTCGCGTGAAAACTATGGC. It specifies CATSRENYG. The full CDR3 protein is CATSRENYGYTF. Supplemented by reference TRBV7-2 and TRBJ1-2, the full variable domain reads GAGVSQSPSNKVTEKGKDVELRCDPISGHTALYWYRQSLGQGLEFLIYFQGNSAPDKSGLPSDRFSAERTGGSVSTLTIQRTQQEDSAVYLCATSRENYGYTFGSGTRLTVV.

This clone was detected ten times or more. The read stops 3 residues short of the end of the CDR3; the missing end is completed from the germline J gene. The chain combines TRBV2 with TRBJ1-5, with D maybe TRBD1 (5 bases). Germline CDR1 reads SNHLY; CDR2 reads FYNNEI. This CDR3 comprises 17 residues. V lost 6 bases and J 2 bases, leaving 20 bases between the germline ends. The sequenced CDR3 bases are TGTGCCAGCAGGGGGGGGGTATCTAACTCCCGCAATCAGCCC. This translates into CASRGGVSNSRNQP. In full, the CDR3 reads CASRGGVSNSRNQPQHF. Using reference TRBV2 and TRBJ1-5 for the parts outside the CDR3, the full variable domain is EPEVTQTPSHQVTQMGQEVILRCVPISNHLYFYWYRQILGQKVEFLVSFYNNEISEKSEIFDDQFSVERPDGSNFTLKIRSTKLEDSAMYFCASRGGVSNSRNQPQHFGDGTRLSIL.

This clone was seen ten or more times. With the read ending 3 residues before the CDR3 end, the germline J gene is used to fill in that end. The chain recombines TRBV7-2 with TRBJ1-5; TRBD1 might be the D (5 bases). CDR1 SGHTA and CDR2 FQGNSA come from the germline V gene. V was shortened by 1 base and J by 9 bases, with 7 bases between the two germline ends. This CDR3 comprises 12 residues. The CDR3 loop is CASSLGGGPQHF. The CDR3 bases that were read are TGTGCCAGCAGCTTAGGGGGGGGGCCC. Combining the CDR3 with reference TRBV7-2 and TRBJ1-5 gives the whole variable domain GAGVSQSPSNKVTEKGKDVELRCDPISGHTALYWYRQSLGQGLEFLIYFQGNSAPDKSGLPSDRFSAERTGGSVSTLTIQRTQQEDSAVYLCASSLGGGPQHFGDGTRLSIL.

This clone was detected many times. The CDR3 spells CASSGTQSSGDTQYF. The part of the CDR3 DNA that was read is TGTGCCAGCAGTGGAACCCAATCAAGCGGAGATACG. The chain has TRBV2 and TRBJ2-3; D is perhaps TRBD2 (5 bases). Read sequence stops 3 residues before the CDR3 end, and the germline J gene provides the missing end. Germline CDR1 SNHLY, CDR2 FYNNEI. CDR3 length: 15 residues. V was cut by 4 bases and J by 5 bases, with 16 bases left in between.

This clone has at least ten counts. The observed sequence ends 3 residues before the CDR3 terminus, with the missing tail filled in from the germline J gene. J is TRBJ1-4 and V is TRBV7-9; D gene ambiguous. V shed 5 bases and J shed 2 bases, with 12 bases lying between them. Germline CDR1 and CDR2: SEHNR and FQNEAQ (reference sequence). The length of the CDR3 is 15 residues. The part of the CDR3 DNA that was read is TGTGCCAGCAGCCCGACACTAGGTACTAATGAAAAA. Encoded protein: CASSPTLGTNEK. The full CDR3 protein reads CASSPTLGTNEKLFF.

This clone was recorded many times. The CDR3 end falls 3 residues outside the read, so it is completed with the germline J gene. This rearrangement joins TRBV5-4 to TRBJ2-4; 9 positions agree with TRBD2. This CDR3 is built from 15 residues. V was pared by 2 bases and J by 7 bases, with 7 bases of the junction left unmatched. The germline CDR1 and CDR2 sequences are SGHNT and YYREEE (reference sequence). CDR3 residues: CASSFRVAGANIQYF. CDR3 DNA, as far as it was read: TGTGCCAGCAGCTTTCGGGTAGCGGGAGCGAACATT.

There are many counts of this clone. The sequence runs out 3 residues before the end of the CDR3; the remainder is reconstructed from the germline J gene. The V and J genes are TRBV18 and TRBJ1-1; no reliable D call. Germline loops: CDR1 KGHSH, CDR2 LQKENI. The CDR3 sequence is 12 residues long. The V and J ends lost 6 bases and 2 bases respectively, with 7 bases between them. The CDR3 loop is CASSQVNTEAFF. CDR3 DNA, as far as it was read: TGTGCCAGCTCCCAGGTTAACACTGAA.

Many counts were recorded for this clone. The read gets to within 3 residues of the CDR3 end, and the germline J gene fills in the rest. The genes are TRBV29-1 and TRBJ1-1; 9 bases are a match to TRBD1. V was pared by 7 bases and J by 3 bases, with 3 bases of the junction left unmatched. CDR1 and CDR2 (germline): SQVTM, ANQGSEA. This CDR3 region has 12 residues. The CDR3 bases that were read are TGCAGCGCTAGGGACAGGGACACTGAA. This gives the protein CSARDRDTE. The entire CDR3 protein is CSARDRDTEAFF. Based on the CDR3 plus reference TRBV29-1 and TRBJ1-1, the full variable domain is SAVISQKPSRDICQRGTSLTIQCQVDSQVTMMFWYRQQPGQSLTLIATANQGSEATYESGFVIDKFPISRPNLTFSTLTVSNMSPEDSSIYLCSARDRDTEAFFGQGTRLTVV.

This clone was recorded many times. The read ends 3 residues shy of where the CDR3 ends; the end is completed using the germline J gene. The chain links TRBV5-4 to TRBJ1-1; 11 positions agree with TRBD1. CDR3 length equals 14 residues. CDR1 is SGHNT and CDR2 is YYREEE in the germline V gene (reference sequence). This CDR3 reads CASRVGQGAENAFF. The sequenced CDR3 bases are TGTGCCAGCAGAGTAGGACAGGGGGCGGAAAAC.

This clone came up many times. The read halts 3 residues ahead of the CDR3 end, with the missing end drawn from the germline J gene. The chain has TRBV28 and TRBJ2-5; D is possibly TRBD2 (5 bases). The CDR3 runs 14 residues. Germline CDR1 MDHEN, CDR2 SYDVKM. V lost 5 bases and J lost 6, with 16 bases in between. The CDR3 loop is CASSRVAGGKTQYF. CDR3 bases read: TGTGCCAGCAGTCGGGTTGCGGGTGGGAAGACC.

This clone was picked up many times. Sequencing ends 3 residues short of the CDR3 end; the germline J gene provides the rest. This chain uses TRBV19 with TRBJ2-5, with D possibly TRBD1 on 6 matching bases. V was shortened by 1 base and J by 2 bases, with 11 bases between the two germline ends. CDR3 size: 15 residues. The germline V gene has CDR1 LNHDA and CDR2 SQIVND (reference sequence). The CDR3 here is CASSIAGGQQETQYF. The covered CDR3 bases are TGTGCCAGTAGTATAGCTGGTGGACAGCAAGAGACC.

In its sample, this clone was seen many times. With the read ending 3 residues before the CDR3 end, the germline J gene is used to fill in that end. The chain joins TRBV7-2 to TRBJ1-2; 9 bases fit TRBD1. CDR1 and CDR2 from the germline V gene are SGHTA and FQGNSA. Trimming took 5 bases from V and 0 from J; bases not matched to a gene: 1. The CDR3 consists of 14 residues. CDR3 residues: CASSRQGANYGYTF. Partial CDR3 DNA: TGTGCCAGCAGCCGACAGGGGGCTAACTATGGC.